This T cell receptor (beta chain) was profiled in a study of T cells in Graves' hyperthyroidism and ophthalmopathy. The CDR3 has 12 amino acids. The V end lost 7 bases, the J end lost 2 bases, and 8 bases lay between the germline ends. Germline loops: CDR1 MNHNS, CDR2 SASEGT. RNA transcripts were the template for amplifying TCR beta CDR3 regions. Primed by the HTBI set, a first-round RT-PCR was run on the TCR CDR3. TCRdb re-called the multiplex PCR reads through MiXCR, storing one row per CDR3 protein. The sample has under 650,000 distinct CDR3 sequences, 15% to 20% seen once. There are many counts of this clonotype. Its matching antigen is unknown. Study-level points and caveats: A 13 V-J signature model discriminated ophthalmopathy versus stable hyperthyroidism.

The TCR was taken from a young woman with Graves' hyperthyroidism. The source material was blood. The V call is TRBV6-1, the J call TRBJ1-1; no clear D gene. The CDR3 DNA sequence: TGTGCCAGCATGGACCCTAACACTGAAGCTTTCTTT. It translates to CASMDPNTEAFF.